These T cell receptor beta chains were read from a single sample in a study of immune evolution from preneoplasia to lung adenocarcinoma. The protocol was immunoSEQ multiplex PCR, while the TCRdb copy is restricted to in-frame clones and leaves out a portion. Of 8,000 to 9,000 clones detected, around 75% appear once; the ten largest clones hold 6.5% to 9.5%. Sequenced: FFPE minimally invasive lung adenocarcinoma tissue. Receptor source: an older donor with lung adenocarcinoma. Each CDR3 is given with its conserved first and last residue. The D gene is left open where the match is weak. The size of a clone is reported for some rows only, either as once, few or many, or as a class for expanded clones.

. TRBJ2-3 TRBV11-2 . CASSLVWSTDTQYF TGTGCCAGCAGCTTAGTTTGGAGTACAGATACGCAGTATTTT
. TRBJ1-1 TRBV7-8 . CASSFAGVNTEAFF TGTGCCAGCAGCTTCGCAGGGGTGAACACTGAAGCTTTCTTT
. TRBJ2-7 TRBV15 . CATSRAGGAKGRNEQYF TGTGCCACCAGCAGAGCCGGGGGTGCGAAGGGGCGGAACGAGCAGTACTTC
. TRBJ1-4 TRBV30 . CAWSVANEKLFF TGTGCCTGGAGTGTGGCTAATGAAAAACTGTTTTTT
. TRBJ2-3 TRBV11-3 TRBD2 CASSSPLAGGADTQYF TGTGCCAGCAGCTCACCACTAGCGGGAGGGGCAGATACGCAGTATTTT
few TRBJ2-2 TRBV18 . CASSQGAGELFF TGTGCCAGCTCACAGGGGGCCGGGGAGCTGTTTTTT
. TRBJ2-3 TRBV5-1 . CASSLLQTGGGMDTQYF TGCGCCAGCAGCCTACTCCAAACAGGGGGGGGGATGGATACGCAGTATTTT
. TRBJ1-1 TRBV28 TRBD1 CASRLDRGNTEAFF TGTGCCAGCAGGTTAGACAGGGGAAACACTGAAGCTTTCTTT
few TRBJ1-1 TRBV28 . CASRNMGSNTEAFF TGTGCCAGCAGGAACATGGGCAGTAACACTGAAGCTTTCTTT
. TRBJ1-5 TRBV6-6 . CASGVVNQPQHF TGTGCCAGCGGGGTTGTCAATCAGCCCCAGCATTTT
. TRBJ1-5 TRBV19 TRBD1 CASTWTGKEPQHF TGTGCCAGTACCTGGACAGGGAAGGAGCCCCAGCATTTT
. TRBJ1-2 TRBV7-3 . CASARGGYTF TGTGCCAGCGCCCGCGGTGGCTACACCTTC
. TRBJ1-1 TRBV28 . CASSFRWNTEAFF TGTGCCAGCAGTTTCCGTTGGAACACTGAAGCTTTCTTT
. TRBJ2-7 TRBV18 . CASSSTGPYEQYF TGTGCCAGCTCGTCGACTGGTCCCTACGAGCAGTACTTC
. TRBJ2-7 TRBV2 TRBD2 CASLAGASYEQYF TGTGCCAGCCTAGCGGGAGCCTCCTACGAGCAGTACTTC
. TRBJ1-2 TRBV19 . CASSIIQGPPTVGYTF TGTGCCAGTAGTATAATCCAGGGGCCCCCGACGGTCGGCTACACCTTC
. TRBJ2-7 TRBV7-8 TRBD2 CASSLAGTNYYEQYF TGTGCCAGCAGCTTAGCCGGGACTAACTACTACGAGCAGTACTTC
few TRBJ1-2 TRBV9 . CASSVEWGGLNYGYTF TGTGCCAGCAGCGTAGAATGGGGAGGCTTAAACTATGGCTACACCTTC
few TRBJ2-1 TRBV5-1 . CASSLAPGSNEQFF TGCGCCAGCAGCTTGGCGCCAGGTAGTAATGAGCAGTTCTTC
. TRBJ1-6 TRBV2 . CASSPTGLANSPLHF TGTGCCAGCAGCCCTACCGGACTGGCGAATTCACCCCTCCACTTT
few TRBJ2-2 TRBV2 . CASSAGEMTGELFF TGTGCCAGCAGTGCTGGGGAGATGACCGGGGAGCTGTTTTTT
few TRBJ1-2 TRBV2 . CASSALAGSRGYTF TGTGCCAGCAGTGCACTGGCAGGTTCTCGTGGCTACACCTTC
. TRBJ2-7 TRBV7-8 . CASSLVSSGALSYEQYF TGTGCCAGCAGCTTAGTTAGTTCAGGGGCCCTCTCCTACGAGCAGTACTTC